This T cell receptor beta chain was sequenced for a study of control samples from healthy donors and cancer patients. Assay: immunoSEQ multiplex PCR; the TCRdb copy retains only in-frame clones and omits some. The table lists 120,000 to 150,000 clones, 75% to 90% of them singletons. V lost 1 base, J lost 6 bases, and 6 bases stayed unmatched. The CDR3 contains 15 residues. CDR1 SQVTM and CDR2 ANQGSEA come from the germline V gene. Sequenced sample: blood. The sequence was obtained from a woman aged 30 to 39 in good health. The chain uses TRBV29-1 and TRBJ2-2, with 9 bases identical to TRBD1. CDR3 amino acids: CSVEGGTGRAGELFF. CDR3 DNA: TGCAGCGTTGAAGGAGGGACAGGGCGGGCCGGGGAGCTGTTTTTT.